One and the same sample provided the 12 T cell receptor beta chains below, sequenced in a study of T cells in women clearing cervical HPV infection. The data were produced by immunoSEQ multiplex PCR, yet TCRdb's version contains in-frame clones alone and is incomplete. The sample totals some 43,000 clones. The sequencing sample was made of blood buffy coat. Receptors were obtained from a woman aged 18-69 years with a cervical HPV16 infection that either progressed to CIN3+ or cleared (not recorded which).

Of note for this clone: The DNA ends 3 residues before the CDR3 does, and the rest of the CDR3 is filled in from the germline J gene. This rearrangement joins TRBV7-9 to TRBJ1-1, with D perhaps TRBD1 (5 bases). Germline CDR1 is SEHNR and CDR2 is FQNEAQ (reference sequence). The CDR3 runs to 15 residues. CDR3 sequence reads: CASSLAGTSTDTAFF. The covered CDR3 bases are TGTGCCAGCAGCTTAGCAGGGACTAGCACAGATACG.

CDR3 bases read: TGTGCCAGCAGTGAAAGGACAGTGGCCAAAAACATT. This encodes CASSERTVAKNI. The whole CDR3 is CASSERTVAKNIQYF. J is TRBJ2-4 and V is TRBV6-1, with D tentatively TRBD1 (6 bases). The read stops 3 residues short of the end of the CDR3; the missing end is completed from the germline J gene. CDR1 is MNHNS, CDR2 SASEGT, per germline. CDR3 size: 15 residues. Trimming left V 2 bases short and J 1 base short, with 9 bases between.

CDR3 DNA (partial): TGTGCCAGCAGCTCCGGCAGGACAGGGTACAATGAG. It encodes CASSSGRTGYNE. The CDR3 as a whole reads CASSSGRTGYNEQFF. This chain uses TRBV7-3 with TRBJ2-1; TRBD1 aligns across 8 bases. The read falls 3 residues short of the CDR3 end, and the missing part is taken from the germline J gene. CDR3 size: 15 residues. Germline V gives CDR1 SGHTA, CDR2 FQGTGA. With V trimmed by 4 bases and J by 4 bases, 6 bases remained unmatched. Based on the CDR3 plus reference TRBV7-3 and TRBJ2-1, the full variable domain is GAGVSQTPSNKVTEKGKYVELRCDPISGHTALYWYRQSLGQGPEFLIYFQGTGAADDSGLPNDRFFAVRPEGSVSTLKIQRTERGDSAVYLCASSSGRTGYNEQFFGPGTRLTVL.

As to this clone: The sequence runs out 3 residues before the end of the CDR3; the remainder is reconstructed from the germline J gene. The chain joins TRBV9 to TRBJ2-3, with 7 bases aligning to TRBD2. From germline, CDR1 is SGDLS and CDR2 YYNGEE. The CDR3 runs to 16 residues. V was pared by 0 bases and J by 4 bases, with 8 bases of the junction left unmatched. Incomplete CDR3 DNA: TGTGCCAGCAGCGTAGCCCAAACCCTAGCGGCAGATACG. Translated: CASSVAQTLAADT. The full-length CDR3 reads as CASSVAQTLAADTQYF.

Notes on this clone: The CDR3 end is not reached by the read, which stops 3 residues before it; the germline J gene fills it in. The chain has TRBV6-1 and TRBJ2-1, with D possibly TRBD2 on 7 matching bases. Between the trimmed V and J ends, which lost 0 bases and 2 bases, there was a span of 11 bases. The CDR3 covers 16 residues. CDR1 and CDR2 from the germline V gene are MNHNS and SASEGT. The CDR3 bases that were read are TGTGCCAGCAGTGAAGCGCGGGGGCCGACCTACAATGAG. It encodes CASSEARGPTYNE. The whole CDR3 sequence is CASSEARGPTYNEQFF.

A remark on this clone: The read gets to within 3 residues of the CDR3 end, and the germline J gene fills in the rest. The gene calls are TRBV28 and TRBJ2-7; D is unresolved. The V end was cut by 2 bases, the J end by 0 bases, with 5 bases between. This CDR3 contains 13 residues. Germline CDR1 and CDR2: MDHEN and SYDVKM. The CDR3 bases that were read are TGTGCCAGCAGTTTACAGAGCTCCTACGAG. Protein: CASSLQSSYE. The whole CDR3 protein is CASSLQSSYEQYF.

A word on this clone: The CDR3 end lies 3 residues beyond the end of the read and is filled in from the germline J gene. The chain couples TRBV7-2 to TRBJ1-2; D is possibly TRBD1 (6 bases). The CDR3 has 14 amino acids. The ends were cut back, 4 bases at V and 5 bases at J, with 14 bases in the middle. Germline CDR1 and CDR2: SGHTA and FQGNSA. The CDR3 sequence is CASSSRQDPYGYTF. The part of the CDR3 DNA that was read is TGTGCCAGCAGCTCGAGACAGGACCCATATGGC.

For this clone: The read is 3 residues too short to cover the CDR3 end, so that end is filled in from the germline J gene. The chain recombines TRBV2 with TRBJ2-4; D ambiguous. CDR1 is SNHLY, CDR2 FYNNEI, per germline. There are 11 residues in the CDR3. CDR3 amino acids: CASSARYGQYF. CDR3 bases read: TGTGCCAGCAGTGCGAGGTATGGT. The whole variable domain, filled in from reference TRBV2 and TRBJ2-4, reads EPEVTQTPSHQVTQMGQEVILRCVPISNHLYFYWYRQILGQKVEFLVSFYNNEISEKSEIFDDQFSVERPDGSNFTLKIRSTKLEDSAMYFCASSARYGQYFGAGTRLSVL.

The CDR3 sequence is CASNYRGRSHEQYF. CDR3 bases read: TGTGCCAGCAACTACAGGGGACGTTCACACGAG. V and J are TRBV27 and TRBJ2-7, with 7 nucleotides matching TRBD1. Read coverage stops 3 residues before the CDR3 terminus; the germline J gene supplies the remainder. Trimming at V came to 7 bases and at J to 5 bases, leaving 11 bases not matched to a gene. CDR1 and CDR2 (germline): MNHEY, SMNVEV (reference sequence). The CDR3 spans 14 residues.

Note on this clone: The read terminates 3 residues before the CDR3 end, so the remaining end is supplied by the germline J gene. V is TRBV19 and J is TRBJ2-2, with 7 bases identical to TRBD1. The CDR3 contains 19 residues. Germline lookup yields CDR1 LNHDA and CDR2 SQIVND (reference sequence). J gave up 2 bases and V 5 bases, and 17 bases lay outside the gene matches. Partial CDR3 DNA: TGTGCCAGTAGTCCCCGGCACGCCGTGGGACAGATAAACACCGGGGAG. Amino acids: CASSPRHAVGQINTGE. The full CDR3 is CASSPRHAVGQINTGELFF.

Regarding this clone: The read comes to an end 3 residues before the CDR3 does, leaving the germline J gene to fill in the end. The chain joins TRBV18 to TRBJ1-4; D gene ambiguous. CDR3 length: 16 amino acids. The V gene's germline CDR1 is KGHSH and CDR2 LQKENI. The germline V and J ends were trimmed by 0 bases and 1 base, with 9 bases remaining between them. CDR3 in amino acids: CASSPPLFGTNEKLFF. The DNA read from the CDR3 is TGTGCCAGCTCACCACCCCTTTTCGGAACTAATGAAAAA.

The CDR3 here is CASSVTGLYGYTF. The DNA read from the CDR3 is TGTGCCAGCAGTGTCACGGGACTCTATGGC. The rearrangement uses TRBV6-1 and TRBJ1-2; tentatively, D is TRBD1 (5 bases). The CDR3 extends 3 residues past the end of the read, so its final part is completed from the germline J gene. The germline CDR1 and CDR2 sequences are MNHNS and SASEGT. Trimming shortened V by 4 bases and J by 4 bases, and 10 bases separated the two germline ends. The CDR3 totals 13 residues.